This entry lists 8 T cell receptor beta chains sequenced from one sample in a study of blood T cell repertoires in COVID-19. Using immunoSEQ multiplex PCR, the repertoire was profiled, and TCRdb retains in-frame clones only, with some absent. The data show fewer than 150,000 clones, 87% seen once. The sample was peripheral blood. The receptors here all came from a woman aged 60 to 75 with acute or convalescent COVID-19.

The rearrangement uses TRBV12-3 or TRBV12-4 and TRBJ1-5; possibly TRBD1 for D (5 bases). V was cut by 4 bases and J by 5 bases, with 9 bases left in between. The CDR3 extends over 13 amino acids. The chain's CDR3 is CASSSNRYQPQHF. CDR3 DNA: TGTGCCAGCAGTTCTAACAGGTATCAGCCCCAGCATTTT.

CDR3 nucleotide sequence: TGTGCCAGCAGCGCGGGACTAGCGGGGTATTCAGCAGATACGCAGTATTTT. This translates into CASSAGLAGYSADTQYF. This chain joins TRBV9 and TRBJ2-3, with 13 positions matching TRBD2. The V segment lost 3 bases and the J segment 4 bases; nucleotides outside the gene matches: 8. The CDR3 is 17 amino acids. Germline V gene data show CDR1 as SGDLS and CDR2 as YYNGEE. The complete variable domain, with remaining parts taken from reference TRBV9 and TRBJ2-3, reads DSGVTQTPKHLITATGQRVTLRCSPRSGDLSVYWYQQSLDQGLQFLIQYYNGEERAKGNILERFSAQQFPDLHSELNLSSLELGDSALYFCASSAGLAGYSADTQYFGPGTRLTVL.

The chain couples TRBV6-4 to TRBJ2-3; 9 nucleotides align to TRBD1. CDR3 length: 17 amino acids. Per the germline V gene, CDR1 is MRHNA and CDR2 is SNTAGT. V was pared by 2 bases and J by 3 bases, with 9 bases of the junction left unmatched. In DNA, the CDR3 is TGTGCCAGCAGTGACCTACTACAGGGGGCGCAGACAGATACGCAGTATTTT. This encodes CASSDLLQGAQTDTQYF.

The chain uses TRBV19 and TRBJ1-2; 7 bases are a match to TRBD1. Germline CDR1 LNHDA, CDR2 SQIVND (reference sequence). Unmatched junction bases numbered 1, after V lost 4 bases and J lost 2 bases. The CDR3 runs to 13 residues. The DNA for the CDR3 is TGTGCCAGTAGTAACAGGGGAAACTATGGCTACACCTTC. Protein sequence: CASSNRGNYGYTF.

This chain connects TRBV12-3 or TRBV12-4 to TRBJ1-1; D uncertain. The CDR3 length is 13 residues. Trimming pared 2 bases from V and 1 base from J, leaving 5 bases between. CDR3 sequence (DNA): TGTGCCAGCAGTTTAAGCCAGAACACTGAAGCTTTCTTT. Residues: CASSLSQNTEAFF.

The J gene is TRBJ1-3, the V gene TRBV2, with a possible D match to TRBD1 (5 bases). V lost 0 bases and J lost 0, with 12 bases in between. CDR1 and CDR2 (germline): SNHLY, FYNNEI. The CDR3 runs to 17 residues. In DNA form, the CDR3 reads TGTGCCAGCAGTGAAGCGCTGGGGGGATTCTCTGGAAACACCATATATTTT. Protein sequence: CASSEALGGFSGNTIYF.

V and J are TRBV7-2 and TRBJ2-1; 8 bases agree with TRBD2. The germline CDR1 and CDR2 sequences are SGHTA and FQGNSA. CDR3 size: 15 residues. The ends lost 0 bases at V and 5 bases at J; junction bases unmatched: 3. The CDR3 region is CASSLASGAHNEQFF. CDR3 DNA: TGTGCCAGCAGCTTAGCTAGCGGGGCTCACAATGAGCAGTTCTTC.

This clone was detected once. The CDR3 nucleotides are TGTGCCAGCAGCGCGGGACAGGCGGATGAAAAACTGTTTTTT. The encoded protein is CASSAGQADEKLFF. The V gene is TRBV2, the J gene TRBJ1-4; 8 nucleotides align to TRBD1. The germline V gene encodes CDR1 SNHLY and CDR2 FYNNEI. Unmatched junction bases numbered 6, after V lost 6 bases and J lost 6 bases. This CDR3 contains 14 residues.